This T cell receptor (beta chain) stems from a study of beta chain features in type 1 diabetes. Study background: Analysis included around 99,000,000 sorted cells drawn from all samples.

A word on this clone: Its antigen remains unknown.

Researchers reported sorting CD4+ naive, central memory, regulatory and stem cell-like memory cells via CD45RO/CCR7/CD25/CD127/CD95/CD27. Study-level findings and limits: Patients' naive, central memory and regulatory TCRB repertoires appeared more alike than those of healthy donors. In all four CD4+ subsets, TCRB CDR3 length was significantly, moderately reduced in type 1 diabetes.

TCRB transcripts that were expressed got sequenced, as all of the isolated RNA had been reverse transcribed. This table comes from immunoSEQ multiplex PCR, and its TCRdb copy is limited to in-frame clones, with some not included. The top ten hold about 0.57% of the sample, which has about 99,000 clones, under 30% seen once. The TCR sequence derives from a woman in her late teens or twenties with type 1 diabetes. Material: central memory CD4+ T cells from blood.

CDR3 in amino acids: CASSEVVSGTGRNEQYF. The CDR3 nucleotides are TGTGCCAGCAGTGAAGTAGTAAGTGGGACAGGGAGGAACGAGCAGTACTTC. The V and J genes are TRBV6-1 and TRBJ2-7; 9 bases map to TRBD1. Germline V lookup: CDR1 MNHNS, CDR2 SASEGT. This CDR3 is built from 17 residues. The J segment lost 5 bases and the V segment lost 1 base, leaving 12 bases of the junction unmatched.